Following are 9 T cell receptor beta chains from one sample sequenced in a study of shared clonotypes between healthy human individuals. Some clones are missing from TCRdb's copy, which holds only in-frame ones; the method was immunoSEQ multiplex PCR. Of 450,000 to 500,000 clones detected, about 85% appear once; the ten largest clones hold about 13%. The sequenced sample was PBMCs. The receptors stem from a woman aged 35 to 49 in good health. Some clones in this sample may be carry-over from other donors' samples.

This clone has only a few counts. The chain is built from TRBV5-4 and TRBJ2-7; a weak D match, TRBD1 (6 bases). Germline V gene sequence: CDR1 SGHNT, CDR2 YYREEE (reference sequence). This CDR3 has 15 residues. V lost 4 bases and J lost 2, with 16 bases in between. The CDR3 coding sequence is TGTGCCAGCAGCGTACGTTTTGGACAGACCTACGAGCAGTACTTC. Translated: CASSVRFGQTYEQYF.

This chain joins TRBV19 and TRBJ2-2; a possible D gene is TRBD1 (6 bases). CDR1 and CDR2 (germline): LNHDA, SQIVND (reference sequence). The CDR3 loop spans 14 amino acids. V lost 5 bases, J lost 6 bases, and 13 bases lay in between. The CDR3 DNA sequence: TGTGCCAGTAGTCCCTACAGGGTAGCCGGGGAGCTGTTTTTT. This sequence encodes CASSPYRVAGELFF.

Comments on this clone: This is likely an artifact of a read error, given a far larger clone one base away. Other DNA sequences in this specimen translate into the identical CDR3. The chain is built from TRBV27 and TRBJ2-6, with D possibly being TRBD2 (6 bases). Germline V gene data show CDR1 as MNHEY and CDR2 as SMNVEV (reference sequence). The CDR3 runs 14 residues. CDR3: CASSGTAGANVLTF. The DNA for the CDR3 is TGTGCCAGCAGCGGGACTGCTGGGGCCAACGTCCTTACTTTC.

The chain combines TRBV5-1 with TRBJ2-1; no clear D. Trimming took 0 bases from V and 4 from J, leaving 14 bases between them. Germline V gene lookup returns CDR1 SGHRS and CDR2 YFSETQ. This CDR3 is 16 amino acids long. The CDR3 loop reads CASSLARSQQYNEQFF. For the CDR3, the DNA is TGCGCCAGCAGCTTGGCAAGGTCCCAACAATACAATGAGCAGTTCTTC.

Notes on this clone: A read error is likely here: a far larger clone is one base away. The V call is TRBV7-8, the J call TRBJ1-1; D is uncertain. V shed 5 bases and J shed 5 bases, with 12 bases lying between them. CDR1 is SGHVS and CDR2 is FQNEAQ in the germline V gene. The length of the CDR3 is 13 residues. The CDR3 sequence: CASSLWVGTEAFF. CDR3 nucleotide sequence: TGTGCCAGCAGCCTCTGGGTGGGAACTGAAGCTTTCTTT.

This clone turned up a few times. The same CDR3 is also encoded by other DNA sequences in this sample. V usage is TRBV28 and J usage is TRBJ2-3; D not resolved. CDR3 length equals 13 residues. Germline CDR1 is MDHEN and CDR2 is SYDVKM. Trimming stripped 11 bases from V and 2 bases from J, with 14 bases between. The CDR3 DNA follows: TGTGCCTCCAGCGCCCCGAACACAGATACGCAGTATTTT. Amino acids: CASSAPNTDTQYF.

The J gene is TRBJ2-1, the V gene TRBV9; D might be TRBD2 (6 bases). V gave up 0 bases and J gave up 4 bases, with 14 bases separating them. The CDR3 is 16 residues long. The germline gives CDR1 SGDLS, CDR2 YYNGEE. The CDR3 DNA reads as TGTGCCAGCAGCGTAGTGGGAGCGGGCCAGTACAATGAGCAGTTCTTC. It is translated as CASSVVGAGQYNEQFF.

The sample holds a few counts of this clone. A read error is likely here: a far larger clone is one base away. The CDR3 carries no conserved terminal phenylalanine or tryptophan, so it likely arises from a read error. The chain links TRBV30 to TRBJ1-2; unclear D gene. The CDR3 has 13 amino acids. CDR1 and CDR2 (germline): GTSNPN, SVGIG (reference sequence). V was shortened by 4 bases and J by 0 bases, with 9 bases between the two germline ends. CDR3: CAWIGSPNYGYTL. In nucleotides, the CDR3 is TGTGCCTGGATTGGGAGTCCTAACTATGGCTACACCCTC.

This clone was picked up many times. Different DNA sequences within this sample yield the same CDR3. V is TRBV7-7 and J is TRBJ2-5; D may be TRBD2 (5 bases). In germline, CDR1 is SSHAT, CDR2 FNYEAQ (reference sequence). The V gene lost 3 bases and the J gene lost 2 bases, with 13 bases spanning the gap. CDR3 length: 15 amino acids. This chain's CDR3 is CASSFAASSQETQYF. Written as DNA, the CDR3 is TGTGCCAGCAGCTTCGCGGCTAGCTCTCAAGAGACCCAGTACTTC.